This paragraph reports one TCR beta chain. Its antigen is as yet unknown. This entry is derived from a study of CD8+CD57+ T cells in acquired aplastic anemia. Turning to the study itself: Recorded DNA amounts for sorted CD4+ and CD8+ cells had an average of about 3.5 ug. Points from the study as a whole: Patients showed no significant difference from controls in CD8+ Simpson's diversity. In common between the patients and the controls were around 29 CD8+ CDR3 sequences.

Genomic DNA was employed as the template in profiling TCR beta VDJ and CDR3. Each CDR3 protein is one row after TCRdb ran MiXCR on the reads. Of 150,000 to 200,000 distinct CDR3 sequences listed, over 60% are singletons. The J segment lost 4 bases and the V segment lost 4 bases, leaving 2 bases of the junction unmatched. The CDR3 sequence is 14 residues long. The germline V gene encodes CDR1 DFQATT and CDR2 SNEGSKA (reference sequence). The chain employs TRBV20-1 and TRBJ2-6; 9 nucleotides match TRBD2. The sample consisted of sorted CD4+, CD8+, or CD8+CD57+ T cells (not recorded which) from PBMCs. This clonotype originated in a human donor with severe aplastic anemia or a healthy control (not recorded which). As DNA, the CDR3 is TGCAGTGCTACCGGGACTAGCGGGGCCAACGTCCTGACTTTC. Protein product: CSATGTSGANVLTF.